This T cell receptor beta chain was captured by sequencing in a study of blood T cell repertoires in COVID-19. CDR3 length equals 14 residues. V dropped 5 bases and J dropped 0 bases, with 8 bases sitting between them. Per the germline V gene, CDR1 is KGHSH and CDR2 is LQKENI. Generated by immunoSEQ multiplex PCR, the TCRdb table keeps only in-frame clones and is missing some. The sample lists a few hundred thousand clones; just under 85% were seen once. What was sequenced was peripheral blood. This chain connects TRBV18 to TRBJ1-3; D unresolved. This receptor was taken from a woman between 45 and 60 years old with active or convalescent COVID-19. The CDR3 reads CASSETDSGNTIYF. The CDR3 nucleotides read TGTGCCAGCTCAGAGACTGACTCTGGAAACACCATATATTTT.